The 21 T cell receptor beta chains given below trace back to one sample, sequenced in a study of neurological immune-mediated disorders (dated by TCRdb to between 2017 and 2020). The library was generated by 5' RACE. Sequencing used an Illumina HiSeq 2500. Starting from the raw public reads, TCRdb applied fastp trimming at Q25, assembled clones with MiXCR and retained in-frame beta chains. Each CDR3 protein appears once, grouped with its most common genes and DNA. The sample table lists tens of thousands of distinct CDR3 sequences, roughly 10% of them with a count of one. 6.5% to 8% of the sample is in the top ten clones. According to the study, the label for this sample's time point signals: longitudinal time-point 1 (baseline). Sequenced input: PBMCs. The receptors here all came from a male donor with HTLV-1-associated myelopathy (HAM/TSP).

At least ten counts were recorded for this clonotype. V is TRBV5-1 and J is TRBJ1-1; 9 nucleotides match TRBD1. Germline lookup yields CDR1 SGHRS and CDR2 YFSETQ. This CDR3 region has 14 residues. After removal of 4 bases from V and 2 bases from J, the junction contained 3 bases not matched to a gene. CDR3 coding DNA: TGCGCCAGCAGCCGACAGGGGGGAAACACTGAAGCTTTCTTT. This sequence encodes CASSRQGGNTEAFF.

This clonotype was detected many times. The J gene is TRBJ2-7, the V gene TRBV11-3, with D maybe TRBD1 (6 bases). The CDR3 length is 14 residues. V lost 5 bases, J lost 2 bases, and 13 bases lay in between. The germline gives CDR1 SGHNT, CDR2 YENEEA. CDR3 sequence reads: CASSLRQEPYEQYF. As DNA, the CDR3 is TGTGCCAGCAGCCTAAGACAGGAACCCTACGAGCAGTACTTC. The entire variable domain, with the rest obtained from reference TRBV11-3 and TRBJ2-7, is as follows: EAGVVQSPRYKIIEKKQPVAFWCNPISGHNTLYWYLQNLGQGPELLIRYENEEAVDDSQLPKDRFSAERLKGVDSTLKIQPAELGDSAVYLCASSLRQEPYEQYFGPGTRLTVT.

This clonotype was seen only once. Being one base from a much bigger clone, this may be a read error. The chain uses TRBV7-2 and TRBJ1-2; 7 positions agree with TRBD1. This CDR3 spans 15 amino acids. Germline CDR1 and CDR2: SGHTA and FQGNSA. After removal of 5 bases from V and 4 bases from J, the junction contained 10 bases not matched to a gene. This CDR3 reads CASSILQGQGYGYTF. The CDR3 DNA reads TGTGCCAGCAGCATACTACAGGGGCAAGGCTATGGCTACACCTTC. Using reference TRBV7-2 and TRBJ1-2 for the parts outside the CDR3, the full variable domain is GAGVSQSPSNKVTEKGKDVELRCDPISGHTALYWYRQSLGQGLEFLIYFQGNSAPDKSGLPSDRFSAERTGGSVSTLTIQRTQQEDSAVYLCASSILQGQGYGYTFGSGTRLTVV.

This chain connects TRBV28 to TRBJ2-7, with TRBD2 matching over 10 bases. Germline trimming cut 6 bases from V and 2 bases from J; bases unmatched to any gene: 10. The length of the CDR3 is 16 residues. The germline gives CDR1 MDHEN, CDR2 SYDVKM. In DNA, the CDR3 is TGTGCCAGCAGAGAGGGGGTAGCGGGGGGAACCTACGAGCAGTACTTC. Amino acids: CASREGVAGGTYEQYF.

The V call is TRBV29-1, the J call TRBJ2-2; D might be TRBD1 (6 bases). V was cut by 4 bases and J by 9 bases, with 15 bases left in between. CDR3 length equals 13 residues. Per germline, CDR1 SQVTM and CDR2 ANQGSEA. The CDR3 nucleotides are TGCAGCGTTGTTCGGCAGGGGTTCCGGGAGCTGTTTTTT. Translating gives CSVVRQGFRELFF.

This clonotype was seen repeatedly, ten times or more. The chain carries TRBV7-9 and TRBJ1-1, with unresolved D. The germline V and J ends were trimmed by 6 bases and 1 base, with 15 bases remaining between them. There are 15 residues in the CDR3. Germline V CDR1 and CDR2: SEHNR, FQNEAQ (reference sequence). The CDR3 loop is CASRRTPGGNTEAFF. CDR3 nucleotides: TGTGCCAGCAGACGAACCCCGGGCGGGAACACTGAAGCTTTCTTT.

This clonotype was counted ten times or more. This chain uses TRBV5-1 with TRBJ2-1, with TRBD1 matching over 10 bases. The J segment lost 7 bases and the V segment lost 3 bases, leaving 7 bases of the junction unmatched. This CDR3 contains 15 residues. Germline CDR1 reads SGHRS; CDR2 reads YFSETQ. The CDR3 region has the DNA TGCGCCAGCAGCTCGGAGGGGACAGGGGCAAATGAGCAGTTCTTC. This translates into CASSSEGTGANEQFF.

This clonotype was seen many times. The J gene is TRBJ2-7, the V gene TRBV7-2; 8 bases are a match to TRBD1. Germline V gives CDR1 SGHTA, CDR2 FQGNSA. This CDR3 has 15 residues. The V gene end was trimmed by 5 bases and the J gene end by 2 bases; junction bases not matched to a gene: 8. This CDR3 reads CASSELRGPPYEQYF. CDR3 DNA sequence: TGTGCCAGCAGCGAACTCAGGGGGCCCCCCTACGAGCAGTACTTC.

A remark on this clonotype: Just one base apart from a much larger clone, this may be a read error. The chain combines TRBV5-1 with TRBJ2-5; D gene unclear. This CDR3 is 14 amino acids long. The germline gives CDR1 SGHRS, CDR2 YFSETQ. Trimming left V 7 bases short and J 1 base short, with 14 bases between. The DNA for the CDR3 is TGCGCCAGCTCTGGCCCAGTGGGCCAAGAGACCCAGTACTTC. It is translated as CASSGPVGQETQYF.

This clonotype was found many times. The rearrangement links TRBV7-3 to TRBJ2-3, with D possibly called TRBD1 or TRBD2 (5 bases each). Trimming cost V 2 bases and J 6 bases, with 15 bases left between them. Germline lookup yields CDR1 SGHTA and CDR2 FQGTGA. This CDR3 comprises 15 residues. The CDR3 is CASSLDGLEGDTQYF. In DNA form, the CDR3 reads TGTGCCAGCAGCTTAGACGGGCTCGAGGGGGATACGCAGTATTTT.

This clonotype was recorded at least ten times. CDR3 sequence (DNA): TGTGCCACCAGCCTTACCCGGCAGGGAGAGCAGTTCTTC. Translating gives CATSLTRQGEQFF. This rearrangement joins TRBV15 to TRBJ2-1, with D perhaps matching TRBD1 (5 bases). The CDR3 loop spans 13 amino acids. Trimming left V 5 bases short and J 10 bases short, with 15 bases between. Per the germline V gene, CDR1 is LNHNV and CDR2 is YYDKDF (reference sequence).

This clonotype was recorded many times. CDR3 coding DNA: TGTGCCAGCAGCTTGAGTATGAGCTCCTACAATGAGCAGTTCTTC. It specifies CASSLSMSSYNEQFF. This rearrangement joins TRBV5-5 to TRBJ2-1; D remains ambiguous. The CDR3 extends over 15 amino acids. Trimming took 1 base from V and 0 from J, leaving 8 bases between them. Per germline, CDR1 SGHKS and CDR2 YYEKEE (reference sequence).

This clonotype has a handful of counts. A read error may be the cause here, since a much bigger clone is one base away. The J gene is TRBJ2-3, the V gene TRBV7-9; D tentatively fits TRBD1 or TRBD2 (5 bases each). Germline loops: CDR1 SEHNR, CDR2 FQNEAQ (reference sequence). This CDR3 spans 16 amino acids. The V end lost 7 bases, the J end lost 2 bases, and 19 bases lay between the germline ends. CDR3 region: CASTHRGLWYTDTQYF. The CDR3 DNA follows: TGTGCCAGCACCCATCGGGGCTTGTGGTACACAGATACGCAGTATTTT.

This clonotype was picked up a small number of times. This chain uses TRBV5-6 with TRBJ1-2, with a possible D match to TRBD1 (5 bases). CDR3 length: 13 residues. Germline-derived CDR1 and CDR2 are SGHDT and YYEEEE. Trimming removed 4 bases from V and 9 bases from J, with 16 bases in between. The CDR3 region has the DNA TGTGCCAGCAGCGCAACAGGCTCGTATCGCTACACCTTC. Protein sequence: CASSATGSYRYTF. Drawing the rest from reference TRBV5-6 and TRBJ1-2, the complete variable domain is DAGVTQSPTHLIKTRGQQVTLRCSPKSGHDTVSWYQQALGQGPQFIFQYYEEEERQRGNFPDRFSGHQFPNYSSELNVNALLLGDSALYLCASSATGSYRYTFGSGTRLTVV.

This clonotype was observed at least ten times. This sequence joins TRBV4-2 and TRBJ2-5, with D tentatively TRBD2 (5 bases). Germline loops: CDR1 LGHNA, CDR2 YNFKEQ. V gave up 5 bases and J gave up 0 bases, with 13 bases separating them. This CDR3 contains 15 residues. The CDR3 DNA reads TGTGCCAGCAGCGTTTCATCCGGGAACCAAGAGACCCAGTACTTC. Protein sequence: CASSVSSGNQETQYF.

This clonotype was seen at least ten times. Here the CDR3 DNA reads TGCGCCAGCAGCTTGGCAGGGGGCGCATACGAGCAGTACTTC. Its translation is CASSLAGGAYEQYF. The genes are TRBV5-1 and TRBJ2-7, with 8 bases that match TRBD1. This CDR3 has 14 residues. The ends lost 0 bases at V and 4 bases at J; junction bases unmatched: 3. The V gene's germline CDR1 is SGHRS and CDR2 YFSETQ.

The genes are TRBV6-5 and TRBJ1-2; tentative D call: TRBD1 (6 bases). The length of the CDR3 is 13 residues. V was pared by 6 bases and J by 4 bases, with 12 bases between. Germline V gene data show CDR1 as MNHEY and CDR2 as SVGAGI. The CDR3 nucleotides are TGTGCCAGCAGCCTTGGACAGTTCTATGGCTACACCTTC. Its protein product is CASSLGQFYGYTF.

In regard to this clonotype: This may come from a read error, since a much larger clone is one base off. CDR3 nucleotide sequence: TGTGCCAGCAGCCTCTGGACAGGCCTGGTCTCCACAGATACGCAGTATTTT. Its translation: CASSLWTGLVSTDTQYF. V usage is TRBV7-8 and J usage is TRBJ2-3, with 7 bases aligning to TRBD1. V was pared by 5 bases and J by 2 bases, with 13 bases of the junction left unmatched. There are 17 residues in the CDR3. Germline CDR1 reads SGHVS; CDR2 reads FQNEAQ.

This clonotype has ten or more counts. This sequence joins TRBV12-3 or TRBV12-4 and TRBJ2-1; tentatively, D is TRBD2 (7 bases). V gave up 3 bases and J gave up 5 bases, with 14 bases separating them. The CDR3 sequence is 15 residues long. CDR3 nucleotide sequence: TGTGCCAGCAGTTTTCGGGGGGCGCTTAACAATGAGCAGTTCTTC. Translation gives CASSFRGALNNEQFF.

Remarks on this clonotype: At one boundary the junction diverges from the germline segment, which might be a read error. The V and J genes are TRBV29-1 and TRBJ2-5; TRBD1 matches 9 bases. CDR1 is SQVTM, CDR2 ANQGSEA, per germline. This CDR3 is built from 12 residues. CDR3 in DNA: TGTAGCGCCCCGGGACAGGGAGAGACCCAGTACTTC. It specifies CSAPGQGETQYF.

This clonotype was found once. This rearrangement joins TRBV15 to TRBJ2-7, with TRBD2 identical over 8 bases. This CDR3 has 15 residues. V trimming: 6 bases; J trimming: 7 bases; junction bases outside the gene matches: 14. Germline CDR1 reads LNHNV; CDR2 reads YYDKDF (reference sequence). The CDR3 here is CATRPGGESYNEQYF. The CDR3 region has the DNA TGTGCCACCAGACCCGGGGGGGAGTCTTACAATGAGCAGTACTTC.